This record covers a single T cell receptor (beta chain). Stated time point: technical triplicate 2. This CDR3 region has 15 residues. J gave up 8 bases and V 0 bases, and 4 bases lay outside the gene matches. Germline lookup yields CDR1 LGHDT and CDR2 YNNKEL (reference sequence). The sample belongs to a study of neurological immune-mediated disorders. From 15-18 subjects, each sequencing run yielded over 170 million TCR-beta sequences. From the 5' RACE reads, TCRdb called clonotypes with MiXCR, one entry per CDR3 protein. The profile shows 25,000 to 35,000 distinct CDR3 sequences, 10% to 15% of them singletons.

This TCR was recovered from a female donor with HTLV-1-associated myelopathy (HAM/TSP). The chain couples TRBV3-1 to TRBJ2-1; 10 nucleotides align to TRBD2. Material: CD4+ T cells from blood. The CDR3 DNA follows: TGTGCCAGCAGCCAAGAAACTAGCGGGGCGGATGAGCAGTTCTTC. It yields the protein CASSQETSGADEQFF.